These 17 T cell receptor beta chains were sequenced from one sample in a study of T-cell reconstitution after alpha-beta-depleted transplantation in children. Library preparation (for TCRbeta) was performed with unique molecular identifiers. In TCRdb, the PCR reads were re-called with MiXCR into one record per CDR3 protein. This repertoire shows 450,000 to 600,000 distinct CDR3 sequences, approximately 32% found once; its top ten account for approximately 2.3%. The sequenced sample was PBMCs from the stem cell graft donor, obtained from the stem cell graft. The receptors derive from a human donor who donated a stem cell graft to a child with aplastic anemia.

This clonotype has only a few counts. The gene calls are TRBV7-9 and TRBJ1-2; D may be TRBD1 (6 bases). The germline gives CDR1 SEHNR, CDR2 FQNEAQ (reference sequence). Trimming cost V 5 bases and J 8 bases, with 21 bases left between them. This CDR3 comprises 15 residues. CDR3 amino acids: CASSPSMGAGWGYTF. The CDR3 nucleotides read TGTGCCAGCAGCCCGTCCATGGGGGCCGGATGGGGCTACACCTTC. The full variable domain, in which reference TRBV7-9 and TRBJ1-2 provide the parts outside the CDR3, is DTGVSQNPRHKITKRGQNVTFRCDPISEHNRLYWYRQTLGQGPEFLTYFQNEAQLEKSRLLSDRFSAERPKGSFSTLEIQRTEQGDSAMYLCASSPSMGAGWGYTFGSGTRLTVV.

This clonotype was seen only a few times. CDR3 loop: CASSFLPGLARWGSTDTQYF. The CDR3 DNA sequence: TGTGCCAGCAGTTTTCTCCCGGGACTAGCGCGGTGGGGTAGCACAGATACGCAGTATTTT. The chain carries TRBV11-2 and TRBJ2-3; 10 nucleotides align to TRBD2. The CDR3 runs to 20 residues. Looked up from germline, CDR1 is SGHAT and CDR2 is FQNNGV. J gave up 0 bases and V 6 bases, and 18 bases lay outside the gene matches.

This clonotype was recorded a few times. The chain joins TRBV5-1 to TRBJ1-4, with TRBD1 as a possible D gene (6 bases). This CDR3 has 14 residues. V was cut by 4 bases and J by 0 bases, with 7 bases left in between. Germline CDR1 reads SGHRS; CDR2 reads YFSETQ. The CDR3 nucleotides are TGCGCCAGCAGCGGGGGCGCAACTAATGAAAAACTGTTTTTT. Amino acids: CASSGGATNEKLFF.

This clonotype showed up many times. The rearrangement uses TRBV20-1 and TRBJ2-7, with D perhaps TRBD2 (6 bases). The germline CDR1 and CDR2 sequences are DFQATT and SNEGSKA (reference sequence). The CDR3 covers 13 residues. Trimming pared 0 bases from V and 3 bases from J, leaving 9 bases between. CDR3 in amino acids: CSARDPGDYEQYF. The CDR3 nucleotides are TGCAGTGCTAGAGATCCGGGAGACTACGAGCAGTACTTC.

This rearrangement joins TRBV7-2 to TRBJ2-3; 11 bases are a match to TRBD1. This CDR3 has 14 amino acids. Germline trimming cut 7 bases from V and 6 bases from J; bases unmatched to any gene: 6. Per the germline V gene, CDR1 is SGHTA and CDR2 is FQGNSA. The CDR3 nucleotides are TGTGCCAGCACCCGGACAGGGGGCAAGGATACGCAGTATTTT. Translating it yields CASTRTGGKDTQYF.

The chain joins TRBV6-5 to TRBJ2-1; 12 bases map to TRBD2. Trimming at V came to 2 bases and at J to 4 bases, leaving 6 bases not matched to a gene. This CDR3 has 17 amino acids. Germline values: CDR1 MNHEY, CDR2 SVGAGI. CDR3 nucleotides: TGTGCCAGCAGTTACGATGGTGGGACTAGCGGGTACAATGAGCAGTTCTTC. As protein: CASSYDGGTSGYNEQFF.

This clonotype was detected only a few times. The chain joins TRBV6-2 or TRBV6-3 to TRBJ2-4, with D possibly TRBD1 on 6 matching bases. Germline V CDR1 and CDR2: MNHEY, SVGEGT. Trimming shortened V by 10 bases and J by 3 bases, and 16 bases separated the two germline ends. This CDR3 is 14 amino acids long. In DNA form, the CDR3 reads TGTGCCACCAAGACAGGACTCTTCAAAAACATTCAGTACTTC. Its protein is CATKTGLFKNIQYF.

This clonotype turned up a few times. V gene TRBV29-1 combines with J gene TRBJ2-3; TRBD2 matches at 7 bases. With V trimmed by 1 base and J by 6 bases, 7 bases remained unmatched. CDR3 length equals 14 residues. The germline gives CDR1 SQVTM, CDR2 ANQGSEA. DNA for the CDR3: TGCAGCGTTGAAGTTGGGAGGGCCGGGGATACGCAGTATTTT. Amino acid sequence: CSVEVGRAGDTQYF.

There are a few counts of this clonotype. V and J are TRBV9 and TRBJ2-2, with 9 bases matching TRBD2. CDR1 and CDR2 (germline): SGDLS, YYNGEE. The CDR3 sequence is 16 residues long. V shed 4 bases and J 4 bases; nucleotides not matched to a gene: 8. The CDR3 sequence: CASSLTAGGPTGELFF. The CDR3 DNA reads TGTGCCAGCAGCTTAACCGCGGGAGGGCCCACCGGGGAGCTGTTTTTT.

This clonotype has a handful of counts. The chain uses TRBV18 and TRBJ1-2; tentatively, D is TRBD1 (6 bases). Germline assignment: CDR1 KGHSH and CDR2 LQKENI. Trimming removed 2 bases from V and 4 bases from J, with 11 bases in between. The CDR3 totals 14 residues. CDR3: CASSPVEQGYGYTF. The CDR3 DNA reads TGTGCCAGCTCACCAGTGGAACAGGGCTATGGCTACACCTTC.

The CDR3 protein is CATSGAGSSETQYF. The CDR3 DNA reads TGTGCCACCAGTGGAGCCGGGAGTAGCGAGACCCAGTACTTC. The V call is TRBV24-1, the J call TRBJ2-5, with a weak D call TRBD2 (6 bases). The germline CDR1 and CDR2 sequences are KGHDR and SFDVKD. The CDR3 runs 14 residues. Trimming pared 5 bases from V and 5 bases from J, leaving 14 bases between.

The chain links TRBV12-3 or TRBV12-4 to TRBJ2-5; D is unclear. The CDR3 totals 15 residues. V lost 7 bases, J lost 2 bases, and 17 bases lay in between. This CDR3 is CASKMQSTKQETQYF. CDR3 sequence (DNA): TGTGCCAGCAAGATGCAGAGCACCAAACAAGAGACCCAGTACTTC.

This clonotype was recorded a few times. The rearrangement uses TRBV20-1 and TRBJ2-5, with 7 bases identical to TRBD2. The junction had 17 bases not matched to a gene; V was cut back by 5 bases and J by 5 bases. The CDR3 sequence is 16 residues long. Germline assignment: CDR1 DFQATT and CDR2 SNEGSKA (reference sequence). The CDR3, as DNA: TGCAGTGCTCGCCCCCAAGGGAGGGAGGGCCTCGAGACCCAGTACTTC. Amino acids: CSARPQGREGLETQYF.

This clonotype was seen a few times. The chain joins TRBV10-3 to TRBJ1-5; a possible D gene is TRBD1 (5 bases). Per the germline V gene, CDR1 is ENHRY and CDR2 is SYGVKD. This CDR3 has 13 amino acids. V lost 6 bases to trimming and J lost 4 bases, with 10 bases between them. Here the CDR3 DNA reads TGTGCCATCAGGAGACAGTTTAATCAGCCCCAGCATTTT. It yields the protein CAIRRQFNQPQHF.

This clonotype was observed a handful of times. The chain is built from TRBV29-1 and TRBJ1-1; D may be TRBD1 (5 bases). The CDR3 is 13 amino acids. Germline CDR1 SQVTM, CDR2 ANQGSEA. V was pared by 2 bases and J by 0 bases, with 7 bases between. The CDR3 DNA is TGCAGCGTTGAACTGACAGTGAACACTGAAGCTTTCTTT. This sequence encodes CSVELTVNTEAFF.

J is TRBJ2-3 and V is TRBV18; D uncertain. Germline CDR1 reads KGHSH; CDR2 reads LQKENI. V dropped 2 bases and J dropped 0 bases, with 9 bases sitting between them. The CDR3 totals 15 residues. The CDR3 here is CASSPVETSTDTQYF. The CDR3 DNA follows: TGTGCCAGCTCACCAGTGGAGACTAGCACAGATACGCAGTATTTT.

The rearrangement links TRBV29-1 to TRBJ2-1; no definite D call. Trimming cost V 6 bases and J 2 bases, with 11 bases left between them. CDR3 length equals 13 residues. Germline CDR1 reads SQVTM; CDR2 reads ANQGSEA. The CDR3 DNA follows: TGCAGCGTCGTTAACCAAACCTACAATGAGCAGTTCTTC. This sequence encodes CSVVNQTYNEQFF.